Sequencing of this T cell receptor beta chain was carried out in a study of control samples from healthy donors and cancer patients. J gave up 7 bases and V 3 bases, and 4 bases lay outside the gene matches. Germline CDR1 is LNHDA and CDR2 is SQIVND (reference sequence). This CDR3 region has 13 residues. This clone was seen only once. The table came from immunoSEQ multiplex PCR; TCRdb's copy has only in-frame clones and leaves some out. The sample carries some 130,000 clones, more than 70% recorded once. Sequenced sample: blood. The receptor was derived from a man between 35 and 55 years old in good health. V and J are TRBV19 and TRBJ1-2; 8 nucleotides agree with TRBD1. The CDR3: CASSIQGASGYTF. The CDR3 nucleotides are TGTGCCAGTAGTATTCAGGGGGCGAGTGGCTACACCTTC.